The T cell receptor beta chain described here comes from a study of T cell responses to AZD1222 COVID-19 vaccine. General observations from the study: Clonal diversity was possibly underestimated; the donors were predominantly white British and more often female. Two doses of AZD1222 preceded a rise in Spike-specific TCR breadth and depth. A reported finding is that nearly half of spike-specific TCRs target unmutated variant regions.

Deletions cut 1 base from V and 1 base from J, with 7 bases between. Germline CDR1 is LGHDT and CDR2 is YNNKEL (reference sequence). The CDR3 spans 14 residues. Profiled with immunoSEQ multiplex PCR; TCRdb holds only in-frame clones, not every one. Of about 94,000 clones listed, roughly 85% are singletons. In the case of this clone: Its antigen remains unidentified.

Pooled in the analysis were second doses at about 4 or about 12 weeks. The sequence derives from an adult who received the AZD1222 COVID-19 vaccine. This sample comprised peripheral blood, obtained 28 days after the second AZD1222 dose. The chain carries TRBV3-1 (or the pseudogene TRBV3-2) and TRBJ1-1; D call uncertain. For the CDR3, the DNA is TGTGCCAGCAGCCAAGCCGGAGGGAACACTGAAGCTTTCTTT. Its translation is CASSQAGGNTEAFF.